This paragraph covers one T cell receptor (beta chain) sequence. Its matching antigen is unknown. This sample was taken from a study of radiation and T cells in renal cell carcinoma. Study observations and caveats: Top tumor clonotypes rose in blood 2 weeks post-radiation, then contracted. Without pretreatment biopsies, baseline tumor clonotype presence was undetermined.

As for time point: blood 4 weeks post-SBRT, at nephrectomy. The treatment: 15 Gy SBRT to primary tumor, nephrectomy 4 weeks later. Nephrectomy followed 15 Gy stereotactic body radiation by 4 weeks. The patient's renal cell carcinoma had clear cell pathology. Germline CDR1 reads SGHDN; CDR2 reads FVKESK. The CDR3 loop spans 17 amino acids. V was shortened by 1 base and J by 2 bases, with 18 bases between the two germline ends. Method: immunoSEQ multiplex PCR; TCRdb's copy keeps in-frame clones and lacks some. The repertoire holds tens of thousands of clones, with approximately 81% as singletons. This clonotype originated in a man aged 60 to 75 with renal cell carcinoma. The chain is built from TRBV14 and TRBJ2-7, with a weak D call TRBD2 (6 bases). Here the sequenced sample was blood, taken from a patient whose treatment included radiotherapy and nephrectomy. The chain's CDR3 is CASSQGILSGGAYEQYF. In DNA, the CDR3 is TGTGCCAGCAGCCAAGGGATTCTAAGCGGCGGGGCCTACGAGCAGTACTTC.